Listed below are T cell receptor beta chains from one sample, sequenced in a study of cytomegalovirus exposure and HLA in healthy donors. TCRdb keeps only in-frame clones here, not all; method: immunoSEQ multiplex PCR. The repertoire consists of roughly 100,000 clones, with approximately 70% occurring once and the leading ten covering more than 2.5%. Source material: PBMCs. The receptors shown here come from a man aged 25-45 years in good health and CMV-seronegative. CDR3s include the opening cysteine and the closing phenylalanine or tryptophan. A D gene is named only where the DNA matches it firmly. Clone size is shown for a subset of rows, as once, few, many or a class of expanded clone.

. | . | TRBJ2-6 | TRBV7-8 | CASSLVGGFPSGANVLTF | TGTGCCAGCAGCTTAGTCGGAGGGTTCCCCTCTGGGGCCAACGTCCTGACTTTC
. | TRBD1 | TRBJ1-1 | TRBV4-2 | CASSQDRQGNTEAFF | TGTGCCAGCAGCCAAGATAGACAGGGGAACACTGAAGCTTTCTTT
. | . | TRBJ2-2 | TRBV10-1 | CASSEETGNTGELFF | TGCGCCAGCAGTGAGGAGACAGGGAACACCGGGGAGCTGTTTTTT
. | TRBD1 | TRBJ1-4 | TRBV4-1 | CASSQVWTGVTNEKLFF | TGCGCCAGCAGCCAGGTTTGGACAGGGGTGACTAATGAAAAACTGTTTTTT
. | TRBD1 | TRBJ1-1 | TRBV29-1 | CSVLTGAGGTEAFF | TGCAGCGTTTTAACAGGGGCGGGGGGGACTGAAGCTTTCTTT
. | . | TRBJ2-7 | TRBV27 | CASSGRSGSFSYEQYF | TGTGCCAGCAGCGGAAGATCCGGGAGTTTTTCCTACGAGCAGTACTTC
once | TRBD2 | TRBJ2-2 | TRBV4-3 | CASSRPGLAFSGELFF | TGCGCCAGCAGCAGGCCGGGACTAGCGTTTTCCGGGGAGCTGTTTTTT
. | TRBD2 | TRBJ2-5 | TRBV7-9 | CASSLGPIAGELETQYF | TGTGCCAGCAGCTTAGGTCCCATAGCGGGAGAGTTAGAGACCCAGTACTTC
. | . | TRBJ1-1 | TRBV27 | CASSSYDSDNTEAFF | TGTGCCAGCAGTTCATATGACAGTGATAACACTGAAGCTTTCTTT
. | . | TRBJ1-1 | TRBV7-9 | CASTHSLTNTEAFF | TGTGCCAGCACCCACAGTCTCACGAACACTGAAGCTTTCTTT
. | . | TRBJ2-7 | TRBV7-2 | CASSRPQGYEQYF | TGTGCCAGCAGCCGCCCTCAGGGCTACGAGCAGTACTTC
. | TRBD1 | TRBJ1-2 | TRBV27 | CASSPGTGGDYGYTF | TGTGCCAGCAGCCCCGGGACAGGGGGTGACTATGGCTACACCTTC
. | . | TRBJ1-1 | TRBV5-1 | CASSSGHLNTEAFF | TGCGCCAGCAGCTCGGGACATCTGAACACTGAAGCTTTCTTT
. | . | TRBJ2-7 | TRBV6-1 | CASSFTDRSSYEQYF | TGTGCCAGCAGCTTTACGGATAGGAGCTCCTACGAGCAGTACTTC
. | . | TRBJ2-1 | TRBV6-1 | CASSERHGQFF | TGTGCCAGCAGTGAGAGACATGGGCAGTTCTTC
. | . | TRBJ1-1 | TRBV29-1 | CSVFGRGGNTEAFF | TGCAGCGTTTTTGGGAGGGGGGGAAACACTGAAGCTTTCTTT
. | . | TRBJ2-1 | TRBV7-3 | CASSFTSYNEQFF | TGTGCCAGCAGCTTTACTAGCTACAATGAGCAGTTCTTC
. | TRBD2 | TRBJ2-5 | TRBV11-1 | CASSLGGRAETQYF | TGTGCCAGCAGCTTGGGCGGGAGGGCGGAGACCCAGTACTTC
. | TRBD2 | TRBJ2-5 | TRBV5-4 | CASSFGLAGHKETQYF | TGTGCCAGCAGCTTTGGACTAGCGGGACACAAAGAGACCCAGTACTTC
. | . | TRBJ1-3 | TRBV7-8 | CASSLEGGSGNTIYF | TGTGCCAGCAGCTTAGAAGGAGGCTCTGGAAACACCATATATTTT
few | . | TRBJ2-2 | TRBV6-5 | CASSWRTGELFF | TGTGCCAGCAGTTGGAGAACCGGGGAGCTGTTTTTT
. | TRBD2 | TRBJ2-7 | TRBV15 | CATSREGTSGNREQYF | TGTGCCACCAGCAGAGAGGGGACTAGCGGGAACAGGGAGCAGTACTTC
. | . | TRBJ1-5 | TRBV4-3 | CASSRDQAGGSQPQHF | TGCGCCAGCAGCCGTGACCAGGCGGGAGGGAGTCAGCCCCAGCATTTT
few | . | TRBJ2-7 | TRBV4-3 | CASSQEVEAYEQYF | TGCGCCAGCAGCCAAGAGGTAGAGGCTTACGAGCAGTACTTC
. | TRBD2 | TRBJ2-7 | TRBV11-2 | CASSLGTSTLYEQYF | TGTGCCAGCAGCTTAGGGACTAGTACTCTCTACGAGCAGTACTTC
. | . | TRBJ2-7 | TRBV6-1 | CASPNALEEQYF | TGTGCCAGCCCGAACGCACTAGAGGAGCAGTACTTC
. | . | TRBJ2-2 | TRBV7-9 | CASSSLTANTGELFF | TGTGCCAGCAGCTCTCTGACAGCGAACACCGGGGAGCTGTTTTTT
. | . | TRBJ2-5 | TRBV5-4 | CASSAGLAQETQYF | TGTGCCAGCAGCGCAGGCCTAGCGCAGGAGACCCAGTACTTC
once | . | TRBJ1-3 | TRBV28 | CASSFRQLSGNTIYF | TGTGCCAGCAGTTTCCGACAGCTCTCTGGAAACACCATATATTTT
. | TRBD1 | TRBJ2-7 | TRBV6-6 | CASSYFSGTGNEQYF | TGTGCCAGCAGTTACTTTTCCGGGACAGGGAACGAGCAGTACTTC
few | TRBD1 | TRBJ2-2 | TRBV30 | CAWDRGLGDTGELFF | TGTGCCTGGGACAGGGGCCTCGGTGACACCGGGGAGCTGTTTTTT
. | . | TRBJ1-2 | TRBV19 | CASSISSSSGYGYTF | TGTGCCAGTAGTATTAGTTCCTCTTCGGGCTATGGCTACACCTTC
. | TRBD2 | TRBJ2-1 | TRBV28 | CASRLAGSNEQFF | TGTGCCAGCAGACTAGCGGGGAGCAATGAGCAGTTCTTC
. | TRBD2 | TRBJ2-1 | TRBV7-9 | CASSLGVSGSQGEQFF | TGTGCCAGCAGCTTAGGAGTAAGCGGGAGTCAAGGGGAGCAGTTCTTC
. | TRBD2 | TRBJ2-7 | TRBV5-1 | CASSIRTSGRGEQYF | TGCGCCAGCAGCATCAGGACTAGCGGGAGAGGCGAGCAGTACTTC
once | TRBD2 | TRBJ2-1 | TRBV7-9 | CASSLAAGGLGEQFF | TGTGCCAGCAGCCTGGCAGCGGGAGGGTTGGGTGAGCAGTTCTTC
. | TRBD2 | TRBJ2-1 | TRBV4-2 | CASSQGRTSGKNEQFF | TGTGCCAGCAGCCAAGGCCGGACTAGCGGGAAAAATGAGCAGTTCTTC
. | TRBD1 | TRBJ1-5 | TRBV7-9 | CASSLGQGNQPQHF | TGTGCCAGCAGCTTAGGACAGGGGAATCAGCCCCAGCATTTT
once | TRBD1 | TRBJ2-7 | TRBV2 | CASRVGTAYEQYF | TGTGCCAGCAGAGTCGGGACAGCATACGAGCAGTACTTC
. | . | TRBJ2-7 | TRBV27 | CASSAGVSYEQYF | TGTGCCAGCAGTGCCGGGGTCTCCTACGAGCAGTACTTC
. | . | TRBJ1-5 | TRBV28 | CASRQDTNQPQHF | TGTGCCAGCAGACAGGACACAAATCAGCCCCAGCATTTT